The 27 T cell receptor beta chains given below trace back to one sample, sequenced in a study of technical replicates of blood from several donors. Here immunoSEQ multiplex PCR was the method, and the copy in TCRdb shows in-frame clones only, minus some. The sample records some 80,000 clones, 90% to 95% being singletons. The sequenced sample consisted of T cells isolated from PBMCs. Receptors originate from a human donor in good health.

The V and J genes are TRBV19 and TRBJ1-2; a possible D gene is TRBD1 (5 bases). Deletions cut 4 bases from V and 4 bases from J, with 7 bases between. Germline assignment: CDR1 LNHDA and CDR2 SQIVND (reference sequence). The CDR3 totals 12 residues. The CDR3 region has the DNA TGTGCCAGTAGTAGCGACAGCTATGGCTACACCTTC. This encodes CASSSDSYGYTF. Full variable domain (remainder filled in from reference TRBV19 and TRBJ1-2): DGGITQSPKYLFRKEGQNVTLSCEQNLNHDAMYWYRQDPGQGLRLIYYSQIVNDFQKGDIAEGYSVSREKKESFPLTVTSAQKNPTAFYLCASSSDSYGYTFGSGTRLTVV.

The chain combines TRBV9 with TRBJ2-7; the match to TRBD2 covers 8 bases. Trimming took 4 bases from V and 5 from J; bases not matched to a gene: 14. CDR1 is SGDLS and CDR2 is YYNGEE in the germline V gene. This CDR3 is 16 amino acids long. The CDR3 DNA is TGTGCCAGCAGCCCTCCCGGGGGCGGGAGGTGGGACGAGCAGTACTTC. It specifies CASSPPGGGRWDEQYF.

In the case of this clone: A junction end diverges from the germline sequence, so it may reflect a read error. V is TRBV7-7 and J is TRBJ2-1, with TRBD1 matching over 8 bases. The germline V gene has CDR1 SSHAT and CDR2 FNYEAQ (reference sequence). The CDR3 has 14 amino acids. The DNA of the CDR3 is TGTGCTAGCAGCACAGGAGTAGGGACAGGAGAGCAGTTCTTC. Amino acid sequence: CASSTGVGTGEQFF.

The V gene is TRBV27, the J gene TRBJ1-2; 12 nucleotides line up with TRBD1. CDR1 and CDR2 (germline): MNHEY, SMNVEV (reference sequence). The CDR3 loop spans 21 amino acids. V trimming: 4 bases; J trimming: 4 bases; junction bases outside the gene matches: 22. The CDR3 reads CASSSIFSIRDRGPPVYGYTF. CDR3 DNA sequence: TGTGCCAGCAGTTCTATATTTTCAATCCGGGACAGGGGGCCTCCCGTCTATGGCTACACCTTC.

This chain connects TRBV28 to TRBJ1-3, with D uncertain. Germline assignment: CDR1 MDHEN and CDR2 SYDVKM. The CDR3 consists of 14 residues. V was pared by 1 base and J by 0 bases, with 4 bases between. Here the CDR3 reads CASSLSSSGNTIYF. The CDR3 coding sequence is TGTGCCAGCAGTTTATCATCCTCTGGAAACACCATATATTTT.

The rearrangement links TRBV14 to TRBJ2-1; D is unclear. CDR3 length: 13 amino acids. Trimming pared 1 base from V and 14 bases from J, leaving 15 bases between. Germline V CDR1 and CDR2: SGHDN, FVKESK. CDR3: CASSQAIDRVKFF. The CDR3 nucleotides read TGTGCCAGCAGCCAAGCAATCGACCGGGTTAAGTTCTTC.

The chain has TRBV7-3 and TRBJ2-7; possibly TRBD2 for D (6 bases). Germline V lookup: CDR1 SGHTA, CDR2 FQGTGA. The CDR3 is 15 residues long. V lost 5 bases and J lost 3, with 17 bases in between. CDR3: CASSPSGSGLYEQYF. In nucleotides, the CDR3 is TGTGCCAGCAGCCCCTCGGGTAGCGGCCTCTACGAGCAGTACTTC. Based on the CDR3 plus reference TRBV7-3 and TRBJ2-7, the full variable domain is GAGVSQTPSNKVTEKGKYVELRCDPISGHTALYWYRQSLGQGPEFLIYFQGTGAADDSGLPNDRFFAVRPEGSVSTLKIQRTERGDSAVYLCASSPSGSGLYEQYFGPGTRLTVT.

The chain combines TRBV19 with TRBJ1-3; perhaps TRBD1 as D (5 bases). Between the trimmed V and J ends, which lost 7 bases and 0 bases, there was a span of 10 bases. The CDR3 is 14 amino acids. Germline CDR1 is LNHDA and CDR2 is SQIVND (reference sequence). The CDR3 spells CASIGVRSGNTIYF. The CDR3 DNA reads TGTGCCAGTATAGGGGTGCGCTCTGGAAACACCATATATTTT.

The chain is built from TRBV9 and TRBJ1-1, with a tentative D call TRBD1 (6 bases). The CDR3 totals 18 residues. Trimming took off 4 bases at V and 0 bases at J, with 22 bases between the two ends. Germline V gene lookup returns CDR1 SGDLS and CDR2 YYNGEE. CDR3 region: CASSPRPGDRRLNTEAFF. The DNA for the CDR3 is TGTGCCAGCAGCCCACGACCAGGGGATCGGAGGCTGAACACTGAAGCTTTCTTT.

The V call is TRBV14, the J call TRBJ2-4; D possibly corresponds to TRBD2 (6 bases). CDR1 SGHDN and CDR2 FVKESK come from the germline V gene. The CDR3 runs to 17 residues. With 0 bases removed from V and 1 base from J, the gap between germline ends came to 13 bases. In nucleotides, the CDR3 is TGTGCCAGCAGCCAAGAACAGCGGGCAACGGCCAAAAACATTCAGTACTTC. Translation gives CASSQEQRATAKNIQYF. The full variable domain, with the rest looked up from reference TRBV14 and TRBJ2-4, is EAGVTQFPSHSVIEKGQTVTLRCDPISGHDNLYWYRRVMGKEIKFLLHFVKESKQDESGMPNNRFLAERTGGTYSTLKVQPAELEDSGVYFCASSQEQRATAKNIQYFGAGTRLSVL.

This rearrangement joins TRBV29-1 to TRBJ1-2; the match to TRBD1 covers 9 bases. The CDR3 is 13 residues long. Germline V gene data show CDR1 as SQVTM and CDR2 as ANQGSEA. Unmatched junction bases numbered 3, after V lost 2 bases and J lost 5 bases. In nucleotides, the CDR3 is TGCAGCGTTGAATGGGGACAGGGTTATGGCTACACCTTC. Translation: CSVEWGQGYGYTF. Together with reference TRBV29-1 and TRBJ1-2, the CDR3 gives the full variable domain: SAVISQKPSRDICQRGTSLTIQCQVDSQVTMMFWYRQQPGQSLTLIATANQGSEATYESGFVIDKFPISRPNLTFSTLTVSNMSPEDSSIYLCSVEWGQGYGYTFGSGTRLTVV.

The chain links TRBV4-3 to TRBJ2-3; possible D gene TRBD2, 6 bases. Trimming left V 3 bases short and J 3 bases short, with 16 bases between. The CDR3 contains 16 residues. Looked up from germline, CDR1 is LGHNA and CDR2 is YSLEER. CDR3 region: CASSQGGWGRTDTQYF. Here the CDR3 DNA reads TGCGCCAGCAGCCAGGGCGGGTGGGGGAGGACAGATACGCAGTATTTT.

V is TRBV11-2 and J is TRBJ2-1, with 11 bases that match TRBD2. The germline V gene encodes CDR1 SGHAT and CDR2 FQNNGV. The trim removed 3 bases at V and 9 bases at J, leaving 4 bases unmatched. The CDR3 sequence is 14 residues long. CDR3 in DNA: TGTGCCAGCAGCTTCGCGCTAGCGGGAGGTGAGCAGTTCTTC. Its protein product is CASSFALAGGEQFF.

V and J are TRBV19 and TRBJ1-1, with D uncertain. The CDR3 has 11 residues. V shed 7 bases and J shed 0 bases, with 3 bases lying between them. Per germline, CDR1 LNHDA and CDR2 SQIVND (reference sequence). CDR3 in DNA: TGTGCCAGTACCGTGAACACTGAAGCTTTCTTT. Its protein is CASTVNTEAFF.

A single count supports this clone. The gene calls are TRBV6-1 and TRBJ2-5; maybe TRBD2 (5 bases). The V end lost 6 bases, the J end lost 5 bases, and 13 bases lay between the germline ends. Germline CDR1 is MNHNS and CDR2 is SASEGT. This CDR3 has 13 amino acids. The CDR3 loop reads CASRRETGETQYF. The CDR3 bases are TGTGCCAGCAGGAGGGAAACCGGCGAGACCCAGTACTTC.

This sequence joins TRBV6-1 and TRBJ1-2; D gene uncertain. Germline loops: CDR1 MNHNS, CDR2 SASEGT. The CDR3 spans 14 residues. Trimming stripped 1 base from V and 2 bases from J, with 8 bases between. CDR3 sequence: CASSEDWLNYGYTF. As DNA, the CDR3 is TGTGCCAGCAGTGAAGACTGGTTGAACTATGGCTACACCTTC.

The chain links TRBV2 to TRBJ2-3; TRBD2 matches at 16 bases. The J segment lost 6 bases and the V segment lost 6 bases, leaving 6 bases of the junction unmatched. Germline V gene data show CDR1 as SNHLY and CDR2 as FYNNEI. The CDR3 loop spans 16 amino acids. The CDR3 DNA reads TGTGCCAGCAGCACCGGGACTAGCGGGAGGGATGATACGCAGTATTTT. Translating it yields CASSTGTSGRDDTQYF.

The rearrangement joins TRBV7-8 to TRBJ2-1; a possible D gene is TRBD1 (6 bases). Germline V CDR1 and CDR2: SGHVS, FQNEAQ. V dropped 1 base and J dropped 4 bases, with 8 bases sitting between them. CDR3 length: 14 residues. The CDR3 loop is CASSLVDRYNEQFF. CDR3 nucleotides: TGTGCCAGCAGCTTAGTCGACAGGTACAATGAGCAGTTCTTC.

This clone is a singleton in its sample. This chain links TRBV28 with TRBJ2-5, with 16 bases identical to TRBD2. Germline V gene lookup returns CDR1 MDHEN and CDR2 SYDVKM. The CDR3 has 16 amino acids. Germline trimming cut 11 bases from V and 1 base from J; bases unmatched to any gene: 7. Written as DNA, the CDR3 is TGTGCCTCCGGGACTAGCGGGAGGGCCCTCCAAGAGACCCAGTACTTC. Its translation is CASGTSGRALQETQYF.

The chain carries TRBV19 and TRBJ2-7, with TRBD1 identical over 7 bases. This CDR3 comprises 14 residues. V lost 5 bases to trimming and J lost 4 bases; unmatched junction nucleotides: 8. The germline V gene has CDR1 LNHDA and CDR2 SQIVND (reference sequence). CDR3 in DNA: TGTGCCAGTAGTGTTGACAGGGAAGATTACGAGCAGTACTTC. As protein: CASSVDREDYEQYF.

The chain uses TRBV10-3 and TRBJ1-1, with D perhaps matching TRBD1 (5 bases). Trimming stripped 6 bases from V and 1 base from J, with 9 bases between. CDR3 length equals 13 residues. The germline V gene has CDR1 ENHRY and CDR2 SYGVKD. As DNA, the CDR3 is TGTGCCATCAGGGGTGACAGGAACACTGAAGCTTTCTTT. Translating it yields CAIRGDRNTEAFF.

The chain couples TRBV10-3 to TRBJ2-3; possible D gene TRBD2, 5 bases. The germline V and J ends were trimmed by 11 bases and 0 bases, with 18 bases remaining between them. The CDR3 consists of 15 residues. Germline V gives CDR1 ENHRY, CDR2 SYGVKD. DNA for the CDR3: TGTGCCTCCTTGAGGAGGTCTTTTAGCACAGATACGCAGTATTTT. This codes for CASLRRSFSTDTQYF.

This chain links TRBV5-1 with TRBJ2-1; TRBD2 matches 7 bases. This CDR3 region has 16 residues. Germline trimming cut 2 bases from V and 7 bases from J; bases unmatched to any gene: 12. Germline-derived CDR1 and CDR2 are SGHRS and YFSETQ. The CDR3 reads CASSFPGLGSPNEQFF. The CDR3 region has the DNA TGCGCCAGCAGCTTCCCTGGACTAGGCTCGCCAAATGAGCAGTTCTTC.

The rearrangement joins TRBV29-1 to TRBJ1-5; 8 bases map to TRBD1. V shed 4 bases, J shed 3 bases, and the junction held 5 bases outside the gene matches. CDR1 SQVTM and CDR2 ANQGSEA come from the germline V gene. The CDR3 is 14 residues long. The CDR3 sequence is CSVAETGVNQPQHF. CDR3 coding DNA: TGCAGCGTTGCGGAGACAGGGGTCAATCAGCCCCAGCATTTT.

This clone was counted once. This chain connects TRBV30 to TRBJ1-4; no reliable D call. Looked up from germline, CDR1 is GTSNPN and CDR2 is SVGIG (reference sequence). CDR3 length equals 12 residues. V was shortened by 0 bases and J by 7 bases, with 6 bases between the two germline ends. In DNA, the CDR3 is TGTGCCTGGAGTGTTGGCCTTGAAAAACTGTTTTTT. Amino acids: CAWSVGLEKLFF.

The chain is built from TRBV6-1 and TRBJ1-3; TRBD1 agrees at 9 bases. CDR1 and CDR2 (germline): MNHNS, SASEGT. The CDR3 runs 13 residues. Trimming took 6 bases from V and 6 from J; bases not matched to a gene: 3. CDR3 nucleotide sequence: TGTGCCAGCAGCCGGGACAGGGAAAACACCATATATTTT. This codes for CASSRDRENTIYF.

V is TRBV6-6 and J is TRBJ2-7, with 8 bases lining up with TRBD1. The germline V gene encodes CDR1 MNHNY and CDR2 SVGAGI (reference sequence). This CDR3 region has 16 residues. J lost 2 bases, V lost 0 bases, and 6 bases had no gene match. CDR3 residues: CASSYSRDRTTYEQYF. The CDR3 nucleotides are TGTGCCAGCAGTTACTCCCGGGACAGGACGACCTACGAGCAGTACTTC.